One sample yielded the 15 T cell receptor beta chains listed below, sequenced in a study of blood T cell repertoires in COVID-19. TCRdb's copy holds only in-frame clones and misses some; the assay was immunoSEQ multiplex PCR. The sample has roughly 130,000 clones, 70% to 90% seen once. Sequencing input: PBMCs or T cells enriched from blood (not recorded which). The receptors originated from a woman in her forties or fifties with acute COVID-19.

This sequence joins TRBV10-3 and TRBJ2-1; D is possibly TRBD1 (6 bases). Per germline, CDR1 ENHRY and CDR2 SYGVKD. The CDR3 spans 15 residues. V was trimmed by 6 bases and J by 6 bases, leaving 18 bases between them. As DNA, the CDR3 is TGTGCCATCAGCCCCAATGGCAGGGGAATCAATGAGCAGTTCTTC. Its protein is CAISPNGRGINEQFF.

This clone was seen a single time. The chain recombines TRBV4-3 with TRBJ1-3; tentative D call: TRBD1 (6 bases). The V gene lost 4 bases and the J gene lost 3 bases, with 13 bases spanning the gap. The CDR3 is made up of 15 amino acids. The germline gives CDR1 LGHNA, CDR2 YSLEER. The CDR3 DNA is TGCGCCAGCAGCCGGCTGGGACAAAGTGGAAACACCATATATTTT. Protein sequence: CASSRLGQSGNTIYF.

The chain combines TRBV6-2 or TRBV6-3 with TRBJ2-1; 14 positions match TRBD2. CDR3 length: 19 amino acids. V shed 2 bases and J 0 bases; nucleotides not matched to a gene: 6. CDR1 MNHEY and CDR2 SVGEGT come from the germline V gene. The CDR3 loop is CASSYGRTSGGISYNEQFF. In DNA form, the CDR3 reads TGTGCCAGCAGTTACGGTAGGACTAGCGGGGGGATCTCCTACAATGAGCAGTTCTTC.

The chain has TRBV2 and TRBJ1-4, with no clear D. Between the trimmed V and J ends, which lost 7 bases and 4 bases, there was a span of 13 bases. Per the germline V gene, CDR1 is SNHLY and CDR2 is FYNNEI. The length of the CDR3 is 14 residues. The CDR3 coding sequence is TGTGCCAGCACCCTCGGAGGGTATAATGAAAAACTGTTTTTT. The encoded protein is CASTLGGYNEKLFF.

V and J are TRBV5-4 and TRBJ2-2; tentative D call: TRBD1 (5 bases). V was cut by 10 bases and J by 2 bases, with 15 bases left in between. The CDR3 runs 14 residues. Germline lookup yields CDR1 SGHNT and CDR2 YYREEE (reference sequence). This chain's CDR3 is CAWTQAFNTGELFF. The CDR3 DNA follows: TGTGCCTGGACACAGGCTTTTAACACCGGGGAGCTGTTTTTT. The full variable domain, with the rest looked up from reference TRBV5-4 and TRBJ2-2, is ETGVTQSPTHLIKTRGQQVTLRCSSQSGHNTVSWYQQALGQGPQFIFQYYREEENGRGNFPPRFSGLQFPNYSSELNVNALELDDSALYLCAWTQAFNTGELFFGEGSRLTVL.

The chain has TRBV18 and TRBJ1-3, with 7 bases matching TRBD1. Trimming removed 5 bases from V and 4 bases from J; junction bases left unmatched: 8. Germline CDR1 KGHSH, CDR2 LQKENI. CDR3 length equals 15 residues. For the CDR3, the DNA is TGTGCCAGCTCATTACAGGGGCGCGGGGGAAACACCATATATTTT. This encodes CASSLQGRGGNTIYF. The whole variable domain, remainder taken from reference TRBV18 and TRBJ1-3, is NAGVMQNPRHLVRRRGQEARLRCSPMKGHSHVYWYRQLPEEGLKFMVYLQKENIIDESGMPKERFSAEFPKEGPSILRIQQVVRGDSAAYFCASSLQGRGGNTIYFGEGSWLTVV.

This chain joins TRBV15 and TRBJ2-1, with 9 bases fitting TRBD1. Germline V gene data show CDR1 as LNHNV and CDR2 as YYDKDF (reference sequence). This CDR3 contains 15 residues. Trimming removed 9 bases from V and 6 bases from J; junction bases left unmatched: 12. CDR3 in amino acids: CATQSGTGPFNEQFF. CDR3 nucleotides: TGTGCCACACAAAGCGGGACAGGGCCGTTCAATGAGCAGTTCTTC.

The chain recombines TRBV7-9 with TRBJ1-6; D possibly corresponds to TRBD1 (5 bases). V was shortened by 2 bases and J by 8 bases, with 13 bases between the two germline ends. CDR1 is SEHNR, CDR2 FQNEAQ, per germline (reference sequence). This CDR3 region has 15 residues. The DNA for the CDR3 is TGTGCCAGCAGCTTATGGTCCACCAGGGATTCACCCCTCCACTTT. This gives the protein CASSLWSTRDSPLHF.

The DNA of the CDR3 is TGTGCCAGCAGTTATGCAGGGGGTATCGAGCAGTACTTC. Protein product: CASSYAGGIEQYF. The gene calls are TRBV6-2 or TRBV6-3 and TRBJ2-7, with 7 bases aligning to TRBD1. This CDR3 spans 13 amino acids. After removal of 3 bases from V and 6 bases from J, the junction contained 5 bases not matched to a gene. CDR1 is MNHEY and CDR2 is SVGEGT in the germline V gene.

The V and J genes are TRBV4-3 and TRBJ2-1; TRBD2 matches at 8 bases. The CDR3 is 18 amino acids. The V segment lost 0 bases and the J segment 7 bases; nucleotides outside the gene matches: 14. CDR1 and CDR2 from the germline V gene are LGHNA and YSLEER. The DNA of the CDR3 is TGCGCCAGCAGCCAAGAGAGAGGGGGGACTAGTCCCCTAAATGAGCAGTTCTTC. It yields the protein CASSQERGGTSPLNEQFF.

The chain carries TRBV23-1 and TRBJ1-2; TRBD1 is a possible D gene (5 bases). TRBV23-1 is designated an ORF whose function remains uncertain. V was trimmed by 6 bases and J by 8 bases, leaving 16 bases between them. The CDR3 consists of 13 residues. The CDR3 loop reads CASSREKGLGYTF. The CDR3 nucleotides are TGCGCCAGCAGCCGTGAAAAGGGACTCGGCTACACCTTC.

The chain uses TRBV5-4 and TRBJ2-3, with a tentative D call TRBD1 (7 bases). The CDR3 covers 17 residues. Germline CDR1 reads SGHNT; CDR2 reads YYREEE (reference sequence). The V end lost 0 bases, the J end lost 6 bases, and 20 bases lay between the germline ends. The CDR3 DNA is TGTGCCAGCAGCTTGGCCGGTCGGACAGGCGGGGCGGATACGCAGTATTTT. It yields the protein CASSLAGRTGGADTQYF.

The rearrangement uses TRBV2 and TRBJ1-2; 8 nucleotides agree with TRBD1. This CDR3 comprises 14 residues. After removal of 2 bases from V and 5 bases from J, the junction contained 4 bases not matched to a gene. CDR1 and CDR2 (germline): SNHLY, FYNNEI. CDR3 sequence reads: CASSELDRAYGYTF. The CDR3 bases are TGTGCCAGCAGTGAATTGGACAGGGCTTATGGCTACACCTTC.

The chain is built from TRBV29-1 and TRBJ1-2, with D perhaps matching TRBD1 (5 bases). CDR3 size: 15 residues. The ends were cut back, 6 bases at V and 4 bases at J, with 21 bases in the middle. Looked up from germline, CDR1 is SQVTM and CDR2 is ANQGSEA. The CDR3 bases are TGCAGCGTGGGGGGTGCAGAGGAGGGTCCCTATGGCTACACCTTC. It translates to CSVGGAEEGPYGYTF.

This chain connects TRBV29-1 to TRBJ2-7; TRBD1 might be the D (5 bases). Germline V lookup: CDR1 SQVTM, CDR2 ANQGSEA. V lost 6 bases to trimming and J lost 0 bases, with 18 bases between them. This CDR3 comprises 15 residues. The CDR3 region is CSVGFWGRSSYEQYF. The CDR3 DNA reads TGCAGCGTCGGCTTTTGGGGCAGAAGCTCCTACGAGCAGTACTTC.